This paragraph reports one T cell receptor (beta chain). The antigen remains undetermined. The CDR3 is made up of 13 amino acids. Germline-derived CDR1 and CDR2 are MGHDK and SYGVNS. The V and J ends lost 0 bases and 2 bases respectively, with 5 bases between them. The data belong to a study of T cell responses to AZD1222 COVID-19 vaccine. Points from the study as a whole: Clonal diversity may have been underestimated, and the donors were mostly white British, with more females than males. Samples come after the peak T cell response, not at day 14. Variant regions that are unmutated are reportedly the target of nearly half of spike-specific TCRs. An increase in Spike-specific TCR breadth and depth was observed after two AZD1222 doses.

Sequenced by immunoSEQ multiplex PCR; TCRdb stores in-frame clones only, minus some. The sample records tens of thousands of clones, 83% being singletons. This specimen was peripheral blood, taken on day 0 of AZD1222 vaccination. The sequence derives from an adult in good health. The chain uses TRBV25-1 and TRBJ2-7; no firm D call. The CDR3 DNA sequence: TGTGCCAGCAGTGAATATGGGACCTACGAGCAGTACTTC. Amino acids: CASSEYGTYEQYF.